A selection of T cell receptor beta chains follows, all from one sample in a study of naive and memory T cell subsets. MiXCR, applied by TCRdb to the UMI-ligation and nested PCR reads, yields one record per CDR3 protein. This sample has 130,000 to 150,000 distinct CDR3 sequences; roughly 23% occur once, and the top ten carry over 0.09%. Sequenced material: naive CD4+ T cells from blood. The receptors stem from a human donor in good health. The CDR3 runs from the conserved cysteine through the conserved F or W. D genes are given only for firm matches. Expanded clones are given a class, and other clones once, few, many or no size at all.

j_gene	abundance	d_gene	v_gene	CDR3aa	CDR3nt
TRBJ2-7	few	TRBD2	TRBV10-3	CAIRETSGTYEQYF	TGTGCCATCAGGGAGACTAGCGGAACCTACGAGCAGTACTTC
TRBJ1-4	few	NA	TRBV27	CASSFSRQAGEKLFF	TGTGCCAGCAGTTTTTCCCGACAGGCGGGTGAAAAACTGTTTTTT
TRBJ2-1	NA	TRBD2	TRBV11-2	CASRFLAGAYNEQFF	TGTGCCAGCAGATTCCTAGCGGGAGCTTACAATGAGCAGTTCTTC
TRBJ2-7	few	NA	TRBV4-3	CASSQDHGVSYEQYF	TGCGCCAGCAGCCAAGATCACGGGGTCTCCTACGAGCAGTACTTC
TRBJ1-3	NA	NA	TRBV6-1	CASSGTETWSGNTIYF	TGTGCCAGCAGCGGAACCGAGACTTGGTCTGGAAACACCATATATTTT
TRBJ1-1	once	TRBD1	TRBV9	CASSVGPLRTGLTEAFF	TGTGCCAGCAGCGTAGGCCCTCTCCGGACAGGGCTCACTGAAGCTTTCTTT
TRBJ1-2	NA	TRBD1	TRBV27	CASSLTLDRNYGYTF	TGTGCCAGCAGTTTAACCCTGGACAGGAACTATGGCTACACCTTC
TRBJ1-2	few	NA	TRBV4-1	CASSQDTGVSGGYTF	TGCGCCAGCAGCCAAGATACGGGCGTCAGTGGGGGCTACACCTTC
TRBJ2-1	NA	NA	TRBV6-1	CASSVQVRMKYNEQFF	TGTGCCAGCAGTGTTCAGGTCCGAATGAAATACAATGAGCAGTTCTTC
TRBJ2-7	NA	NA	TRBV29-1	CSVEGGPSYEQYF	TGCAGCGTTGAAGGGGGACCATCCTACGAGCAGTACTTC
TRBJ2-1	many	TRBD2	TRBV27	CASSRHGLAPNEQFF	TGTGCCAGCAGCCGACACGGACTAGCGCCAAATGAGCAGTTCTTC
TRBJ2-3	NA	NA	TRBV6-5	CASSFRGVGTQYF	TGTGCCAGCAGTTTCAGGGGAGTAGGTACGCAGTATTTT
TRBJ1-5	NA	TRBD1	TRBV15	CATSRDRGGTHTNQPQHF	TGTGCCACCAGCAGAGATAGAGGGGGCACTCACACGAACCAGCCCCAGCATTTT
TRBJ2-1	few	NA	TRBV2	CASTREIHNEQFF	TGTGCCAGCACCCGGGAGATCCACAATGAGCAGTTCTTC
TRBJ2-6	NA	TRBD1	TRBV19	CAIRDRDSGANVLTF	TGTGCCATCAGGGACAGGGACTCTGGGGCCAACGTCCTGACTTTC
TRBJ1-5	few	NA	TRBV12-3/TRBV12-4	CASSLPTRPQHF	TGTGCCAGCAGCCTCCCGACTCGGCCCCAGCATTTT
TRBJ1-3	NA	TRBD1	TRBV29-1	CSAQTGSGNTIYF	TGCAGCGCTCAGACAGGGAGTGGAAACACCATATATTTT
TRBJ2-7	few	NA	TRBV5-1	CASRIQDGKTYEQYF	TGCGCCAGCAGGATACAAGACGGGAAAACCTACGAGCAGTACTTC
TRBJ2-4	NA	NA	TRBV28	CASGRVGNIQYF	TGTGCCAGCGGCCGAGTAGGAAACATTCAGTACTTC
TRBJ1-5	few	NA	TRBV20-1	CSARDTGELNQPQHF	TGCAGTGCTAGAGATACCGGGGAACTCAATCAGCCCCAGCATTTT
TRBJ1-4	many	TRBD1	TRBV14	CASRPTGNEKLFF	TGTGCCAGCCGACCGACAGGGAATGAAAAACTGTTTTTT
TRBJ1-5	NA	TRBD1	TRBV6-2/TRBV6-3	CASRDRGIEPQHF	TGTGCCAGCAGGGACAGGGGAATCGAACCCCAGCATTTT
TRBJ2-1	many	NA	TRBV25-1	CASSESLHQPLDNEQFF	NA
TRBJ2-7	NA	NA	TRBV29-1	CSVQGGFGKGAYEQYF	TGCAGCGTTCAAGGAGGGTTTGGAAAGGGGGCCTACGAGCAGTACTTC
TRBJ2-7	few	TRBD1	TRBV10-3	CAISESIKGTGGEEQYF	TGTGCCATCAGTGAGTCGATTAAAGGGACAGGGGGCGAGGAGCAGTACTTC
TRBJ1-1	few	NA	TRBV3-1	CASRQTNSLTEAFF	TGTGCCAGCAGACAGACAAACTCCCTCACTGAAGCTTTCTTT